These 22 T cell receptor beta chains were all obtained from the same sample, sequenced in a study of blood T cells in healthy people across ages. Primers used in a second PCR of roughly 6 to 11 cycles were a sample-barcoded 5' primer and a J-beta primer mix. TCRdb re-derived calls from the 5' RACE reads in MiXCR, one entry per CDR3 protein. In the table there are over a million distinct CDR3 sequences, 42% of which are singletons. Material for sequencing was blood. The source is a woman between 18 and 29 years old in good health.

Written as DNA, the CDR3 is TGCAGTGCTAGAGATCCGACAGGGGTTGGCACAGATACGCAGTATTTT. Translated, it gives CSARDPTGVGTDTQYF. The chain couples TRBV20-1 to TRBJ2-3, with TRBD1 identical over 8 bases. The V gene end was trimmed by 0 bases and the J gene end by 1 base; junction bases not matched to a gene: 6. CDR3 length: 16 amino acids. In germline, CDR1 is DFQATT, CDR2 SNEGSKA (reference sequence).

The chain recombines TRBV5-1 with TRBJ1-2, with 9 bases fitting TRBD1. Germline V gene lookup returns CDR1 SGHRS and CDR2 YFSETQ. The CDR3 is 13 amino acids. V trimming: 5 bases; J trimming: 6 bases; junction bases outside the gene matches: 5. The CDR3 is CASSWTGEDGYTF. The CDR3 nucleotides read TGCGCCAGCAGTTGGACAGGGGAGGATGGCTACACCTTC.

The V gene is TRBV5-1, the J gene TRBJ2-7; maybe TRBD2 (5 bases). The CDR3 is 12 amino acids. Trimming shortened V by 4 bases and J by 5 bases, and 10 bases separated the two germline ends. Germline CDR1 is SGHRS and CDR2 is YFSETQ. CDR3 in amino acids: CASSPYGDEQYF. In DNA form, the CDR3 reads TGCGCCAGCAGCCCATACGGGGACGAGCAGTACTTC.

The V call is TRBV12-3 or TRBV12-4, the J call TRBJ2-7; D could derive from TRBD1 or TRBD2 (5 bases each). TRBJ2-4 matches the DNA end more closely, so the J call is doubtful. The CDR3 consists of 15 residues. CDR3 DNA sequence: TGTGCCAGCAGTTACGAGGGGATAGTCAAAAACATTCAGTACTTC. It yields the protein CASSYEGIVKNIQYF.

This clonotype was counted a few times. The chain couples TRBV6-2 or TRBV6-3 to TRBJ2-1; D is unresolved. The CDR3 spans 13 residues. The germline gives CDR1 MNHEY, CDR2 SVGEGT. The germline V and J ends were trimmed by 7 bases and 3 bases, with 10 bases remaining between them. CDR3 sequence: CASTRDNYNEQFF. CDR3 in DNA: TGTGCCAGCACCCGCGATAACTACAATGAGCAGTTCTTC.

This clonotype was counted only a few times. The genes are TRBV15 and TRBJ2-7; D is undetermined. Trimming took off 5 bases at V and 2 bases at J, with 16 bases between the two ends. Germline CDR1 reads LNHNV; CDR2 reads YYDKDF (reference sequence). This CDR3 region has 15 residues. The CDR3 nucleotides are TGTGCCACCAGCGACCTTCCGGATTATACCTACGAGCAGTACTTC. It encodes CATSDLPDYTYEQYF.

This clonotype occurred a few times. The V and J genes are TRBV6-2 or TRBV6-3 and TRBJ2-7; 12 positions match TRBD2. The CDR3 has 14 amino acids. The V segment lost 5 bases and the J segment 5 bases; nucleotides outside the gene matches: 4. Germline lookup yields CDR1 MNHEY and CDR2 SVGEGT. CDR3 sequence: CASSATSGGHEQYF. The CDR3, as DNA: TGTGCCAGCAGTGCGACTAGCGGGGGCCACGAGCAGTACTTC.

This clonotype was seen ten or more times. The chain uses TRBV7-9 and TRBJ2-7, with TRBD2 matching 8 bases. Germline V gene sequence: CDR1 SEHNR, CDR2 FQNEAQ (reference sequence). With V trimmed by 11 bases and J by 0 bases, 9 bases remained unmatched. CDR3 length equals 14 residues. CDR3 amino acids: CAGRRLANSYEQYF. The CDR3, as DNA: TGTGCCGGAAGAAGACTAGCGAACTCCTACGAGCAGTACTTC.

The rearrangement uses TRBV7-9 and TRBJ2-3, with D possibly called TRBD1 or TRBD2 (6 bases each). Germline lookup yields CDR1 SEHNR and CDR2 FQNEAQ (reference sequence). CDR3 length equals 18 residues. The V and J ends lost 8 bases and 2 bases respectively, with 26 bases between them. DNA of the CDR3: TGTGCCAGCGAGGATTGGTCGATCGGGGGCAGGGTCACAGATACGCAGTATTTT. Translation gives CASEDWSIGGRVTDTQYF.

V gene TRBV7-2 combines with J gene TRBJ2-5, with a tentative D call TRBD2 (7 bases). Trimming removed 2 bases at V and 11 bases at J, with 27 bases between. The CDR3 extends over 17 amino acids. The germline V gene encodes CDR1 SGHTA and CDR2 FQGNSA. The CDR3 nucleotides read TGTGCCAGCAGCTTACCTGCTAGCGGCCTCTCCAAGGACAGTCAGTACTTC. This encodes CASSLPASGLSKDSQYF.

V and J are TRBV9 and TRBJ2-1; no firm D call. Trimming shortened V by 1 base and J by 15 bases, and 17 bases separated the two germline ends. Germline V lookup: CDR1 SGDLS, CDR2 YYNGEE. This CDR3 contains 13 residues. The CDR3 reads CASSVLGSGTLFF. In nucleotides, the CDR3 is TGTGCCAGCAGCGTATTAGGTAGTGGCACCCTGTTCTTC.

This clonotype was seen once. V gene TRBV25-1 combines with J gene TRBJ1-5; D not resolved. The CDR3 runs to 12 residues. The V gene's germline CDR1 is MGHDK and CDR2 SYGVNS. Trimming removed 4 bases from V and 6 bases from J, with 7 bases in between. The CDR3 DNA reads TGTGCCAGCAGTGGTTCGGGTCAGCCCCAGCATTTT. It is translated as CASSGSGQPQHF.

This clonotype was seen a handful of times. The gene calls are TRBV12-3 or TRBV12-4 and TRBJ2-7; D remains ambiguous. V dropped 3 bases and J dropped 3 bases, with 24 bases sitting between them. The CDR3 sequence is 18 residues long. CDR3 region: CASSFGFLSGQTDYEQYF. CDR3 bases: TGTGCCAGCAGTTTTGGGTTTCTGTCCGGGCAGACCGACTACGAGCAGTACTTC.

This clonotype has a handful of counts. The chain links TRBV4-1 to TRBJ1-6, with D possibly matching TRBD1 (5 bases). Trimming cost V 5 bases and J 8 bases, with 7 bases left between them. CDR1 and CDR2 (germline): MGHRA, YSYEKL. The CDR3 has 12 residues. The chain's CDR3 is CASSIGDSPLHF. CDR3 DNA sequence: TGCGCCAGCAGCATAGGGGATTCACCCCTCCACTTT.

This chain connects TRBV29-1 to TRBJ1-1, with D unresolved. Trimming stripped 1 base from V and 1 base from J, with 7 bases between. The V gene's germline CDR1 is SQVTM and CDR2 ANQGSEA. There are 13 residues in the CDR3. CDR3 sequence reads: CSVEARQNTEAFF. The CDR3 nucleotides read TGCAGCGTTGAAGCGCGGCAGAACACTGAAGCTTTCTTT.

To note about this clonotype: One junction end disagrees with the germline gene, perhaps due to a read error. This chain links TRBV7-9 with TRBJ2-3; possible D gene TRBD2, 6 bases. The CDR3 spans 17 residues. From germline, CDR1 is SEHNR and CDR2 FQNEAQ (reference sequence). The CDR3 spells CASSLGKGGTDTDAQYF. CDR3 DNA sequence: TGTGCCAGCAGCTTAGGGAAAGGAGGGACGGACACAGATGCGCAGTATTTT.

In this sample, this clonotype turned up a few times. V usage is TRBV2 and J usage is TRBJ2-1, with D tentatively TRBD2 (6 bases). V gave up 0 bases and J gave up 5 bases, with 14 bases separating them. Per the germline V gene, CDR1 is SNHLY and CDR2 is FYNNEI. This CDR3 is 16 amino acids long. CDR3 region: CASSEAIGLINNEQFF. The CDR3 DNA follows: TGTGCCAGCAGTGAAGCGATTGGACTAATTAACAATGAGCAGTTCTTC.

The chain carries TRBV11-2 and TRBJ2-7; unclear D gene. The V gene lost 0 bases and the J gene lost 7 bases, with 10 bases spanning the gap. In germline, CDR1 is SGHAT, CDR2 FQNNGV. There are 13 residues in the CDR3. CDR3 coding DNA: TGTGCCAGCAGCTTAGATCAACTCCGGGAGCAGTACTTC. It codes for CASSLDQLREQYF.

This clonotype was seen a handful of times. V is TRBV6-1 and J is TRBJ1-4, with D unresolved. Germline CDR1 is MNHNS and CDR2 is SASEGT. Trimming pared 9 bases from V and 8 bases from J, leaving 16 bases between. The CDR3 sequence is 13 residues long. CDR3 region: CASAGSDGEKLFF. The CDR3 DNA reads TGTGCCAGTGCCGGCTCGGACGGAGAAAAACTGTTTTTT.

This chain joins TRBV5-1 and TRBJ2-7; 9 bases map to TRBD1. J was trimmed by 3 bases and V by 0 bases; bases with no gene match: 4. The CDR3 runs 15 residues. Germline V lookup: CDR1 SGHRS, CDR2 YFSETQ. The CDR3 region is CASSLGTGAIYEQYF. For the CDR3, the DNA is TGCGCCAGCAGCTTGGGGACAGGGGCCATCTACGAGCAGTACTTC.

V is TRBV7-2 and J is TRBJ2-1, with no clear D. Germline V lookup: CDR1 SGHTA, CDR2 FQGNSA. This CDR3 contains 14 residues. The V gene lost 10 bases and the J gene lost 2 bases, with 15 bases spanning the gap. The CDR3 DNA reads as TGTGCCACCCGACCCACACGGACCTACAATGAGCAGTTCTTC. It translates to CATRPTRTYNEQFF.

J is TRBJ1-2 and V is TRBV3-1; 7 positions agree with TRBD1. Trimming took 6 bases from V and 4 from J; bases not matched to a gene: 8. This CDR3 has 14 residues. Germline values: CDR1 LGHDT, CDR2 YNNKEL (reference sequence). This CDR3 reads CASSLGGPIYGYTF. In nucleotides, the CDR3 is TGTGCCAGCAGTTTAGGGGGCCCCATCTATGGCTACACCTTC.